These T cell receptor beta chains were read from a single sample in a study of blood T cell repertoires in COVID-19. TCRdb keeps only in-frame clones here, not all; method: immunoSEQ multiplex PCR. The sample holds some 320,000 clones, 90% seen once. The sample consisted of PBMCs or T cells enriched from blood (not recorded which). Every receptor here comes from a woman younger than 45 who had been exposed to COVID-19. CDR3s include the opening cysteine and the closing phenylalanine or tryptophan.

TRBV20-1 | CSAQALSEQYF
TRBV12-5 | CASGLSPGQGNTIYF
TRBV11-2 | CASSLLTGFYTEAFF
TRBV4-1 | CASSQEIAGGLGSETQYF
TRBV9 | CASSHTGSLNEKLFF
TRBV7-9 | CASSFRGLRGYTF
TRBV19 | CASSIRGRDSPLHF
TRBV3-1/TRBV3-2 | CASSPGGGYSYEQYF
TRBV4-1 | CASSQGGRDTQYF
TRBV2 | CASRRDSGNTIYF
TRBV5-4 | CASSRDSYGYTF
TRBV19 | CASSIVFGGAGPLNTEAFF
TRBV19 | CASKGTGAGNTIYF
TRBV10-3 | CAISEGQGTYEQYF
TRBV7-3 | CASSPIGRVDYGYTF
TRBV29-1 | CSVANRVGEAFF
TRBV10-3 | CAISGQDNEKLFF
TRBV3-1/TRBV3-2 | CASGNSGVWETQYF
TRBV6-2/TRBV6-3 | CASSYTDTMNTEAFF
TRBV5-1 | CASSLTGWEQYF
TRBV2 | CASSADRNYGYTF
TRBV15 | CATSSRQGAFGYTF
TRBV27 | CASSTRMLPLHF
TRBV10-3 | CAISESGVTEAFF
TRBV5-1 | CASSWGGKSYGYTF
TRBV5-8 | CATSGQAYGYTF
TRBV12-5 | CASGMTGEGTDTQYF
TRBV7-2 | CASSLGTSGGEYF
TRBV6-5 | CASSYSLAGFEETQYF
TRBV14 | CASSQFLNTGELFF
TRBV5-1 | CASSLGMSGGADTQYF
TRBV7-9 | CASSFGGSGANVLTF
TRBV7-9 | CASSGTSGHNEQFF
TRBV19 | CATQDRGHTEAFF
TRBV3-1/TRBV3-2 | CASSQGAVGNQPQHF
TRBV19 | CASSIALNQPQHF
TRBV5-4 | CASSLVGERALHF
TRBV5-4 | CASSPNTPRDSGNTIYF
TRBV19 | CASSKGRAGGKDNSPLHF
TRBV19 | CASSVQGDGKLFF
TRBV18 | CASSPSRDRIYEQYF
TRBV19 | CASSIGKRGNNQPQHF
TRBV19 | CASSIVGTALSGSNQPQHF
TRBV9 | CASSVDRAGNTIYF
TRBV29-1 | CSVDRGSNEKLFF
TRBV5-1 | CASSPTGGPDTQYF
TRBV3-1/TRBV3-2 | CASSQTGTGYWGNQPQHF
TRBV3-1/TRBV3-2 | CASSQFQGKTYEQYF
TRBV27 | CASSLGLTGVHEQYF
TRBV11-1 | CASSNQGSDSYEQYF
TRBV15 | CATSHAGTGLTGGYTF
TRBV9 | CASSAGLAGGFRFGDTQYF
TRBV6-1 | CASSEGDRGIPYEQYF
TRBV4-3 | CASSQEGAHYGYTF
TRBV9 | CASSVGSGVHTEAFF
TRBV18 | CASSPYIPQTGPGNTIYF
TRBV2 | CASSGQGLWTGELFF
TRBV11-2 | CASRAGETQYF
TRBV11-1 | CASSWSRGVYEQYF
TRBV10-3 | CAISTSTGWSSYEQYF